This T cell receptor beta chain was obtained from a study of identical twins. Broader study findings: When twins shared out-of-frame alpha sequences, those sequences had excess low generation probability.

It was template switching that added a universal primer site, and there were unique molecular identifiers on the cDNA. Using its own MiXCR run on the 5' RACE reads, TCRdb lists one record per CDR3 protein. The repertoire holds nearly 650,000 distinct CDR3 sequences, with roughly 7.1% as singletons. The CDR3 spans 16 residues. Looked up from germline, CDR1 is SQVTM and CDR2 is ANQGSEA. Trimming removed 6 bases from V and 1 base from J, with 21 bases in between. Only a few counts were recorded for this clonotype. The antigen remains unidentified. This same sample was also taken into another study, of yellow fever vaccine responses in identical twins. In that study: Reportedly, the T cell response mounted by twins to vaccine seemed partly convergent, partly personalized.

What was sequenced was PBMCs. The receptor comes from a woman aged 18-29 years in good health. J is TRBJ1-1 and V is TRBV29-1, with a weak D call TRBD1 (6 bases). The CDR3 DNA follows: TGCAGCGTAGGGGGATCTACACAGGGCTCGAACACTGAAGCTTTCTTT. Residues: CSVGGSTQGSNTEAFF.